This TCR beta chain originates from a study of Tregs in tolerant kidney transplant recipients. Mixed chimerism was transient after nonmyeloablative marrow transplants from related graft donors. Unstimulated Tregs (CD4+CD25+CD127-) and CD4+CD25- non-Tregs were sorted from PBMCs. Profiling relied on immunoSEQ multiplex PCR, and the TCRdb table lists in-frame clones only, not all of them. Of about 52,000 clones listed, roughly nine tenths are singletons. Findings and limits, study-wide: The small number of patients limits these findings pending further validation. No direct test of biological reproducibility was done here. Antigen-driven expansion was suggested because donor-specific Tregs expanded more than all Tregs in tolerant patients.

V lost 4 bases and J lost 0, with 11 bases in between. Germline V gives CDR1 SGHDT, CDR2 YYEEEE. CDR3 length: 14 amino acids. About this clone itself: Its antigen is still unknown.

This clonotype originated in a human patient who received a combined kidney and bone marrow transplant. The graft donor may account for some of the T cells. V and J are TRBV5-6 and TRBJ2-7; D gene ambiguous. The specimen was CD8+ T cells from blood (PBMCs), collected 24 months after the transplant. The CDR3 nucleotides read TGTGCCAGCAGCCCGGGTTCCCTCTCCTACGAGCAGTACTTC. Its protein product is CASSPGSLSYEQYF.